A selection of T cell receptor beta chains follows, all from one sample in a study of T cells in pancreatic ductal adenocarcinoma. Profiled with immunoSEQ multiplex PCR; TCRdb holds only in-frame clones, not every one. This sample yields about 98,000 clones, of which nearly 95% are seen a single time; less than 4% belongs to the top ten. Sequenced: PBMCs. Receptors originate from a human donor with pancreatic ductal adenocarcinoma. CDR3s include the opening cysteine and the closing phenylalanine or tryptophan. A D gene is named only where the DNA matches it firmly.

v_call	d_call	j_call	cdr3_aa	cdr3_nt
TRBV18	NA	TRBJ2-7	CASSLRDTPYEQYF	TGTGCCAGCTCACTCCGGGACACTCCCTACGAGCAGTACTTC
TRBV9	TRBD1	TRBJ2-7	CASSQRGQAHEQYF	TGTGCCAGCAGCCAGCGTGGACAGGCCCACGAGCAGTACTTC
TRBV28	TRBD2	TRBJ2-7	CASGQSHSGRNEQYF	TGTGCCAGCGGTCAGAGTCATAGCGGGAGAAACGAGCAGTACTTC
TRBV6-1	NA	TRBJ1-4	CASSPDLGKEKLFF	TGTGCCAGCAGCCCAGACCTGGGCAAGGAAAAACTGTTTTTT
TRBV6-5	NA	TRBJ1-1	CASSYDGARAAFF	TGTGCCAGCAGTTACGATGGGGCTCGGGCAGCTTTCTTT
TRBV6-5	TRBD1	TRBJ2-2	CASRFPGQGTLFF	TGTGCCAGCAGGTTCCCGGGACAGGGGACGCTGTTTTTT
TRBV4-1	NA	TRBJ2-1	CASSQETLGHEQFF	TGCGCCAGCAGCCAGGAGACTCTAGGCCATGAGCAGTTCTTC
TRBV18	NA	TRBJ1-1	CASSPKEMNTEAFF	TGTGCCAGCTCACCAAAAGAGATGAACACTGAAGCTTTCTTT
TRBV4-2	TRBD2	TRBJ2-7	CASSQEAGGSYEQYF	TGTGCCAGCAGCCAAGAGGCGGGAGGTTCCTACGAGCAGTACTTC
TRBV18	NA	TRBJ2-4	CASSEFQGYTKNIQYF	TGTGCCAGCTCGGAATTTCAGGGGTACACCAAAAACATTCAGTACTTC
TRBV4-2	TRBD2	TRBJ2-7	CASSQGGAALAAAPYEQYF	TGTGCCAGCAGCCAAGGGGGCGCGGCTCTAGCGGCAGCGCCCTACGAGCAGTACTTC
TRBV11-3	NA	TRBJ2-3	CASSTGGTSTDTQYF	TGTGCCAGCAGCACAGGCGGGACTAGCACAGATACGCAGTATTTT
TRBV5-8	TRBD1	TRBJ2-5	CARSVRDRRIETQYF	TGTGCCAGATCAGTTCGGGACAGGAGGATAGAGACCCAGTACTTC
TRBV27	TRBD1	TRBJ2-1	CASTTGNNEQFF	TGTGCCAGCACGACAGGGAACAATGAGCAGTTCTTC
TRBV11-2	NA	TRBJ1-1	CASSPGMVIEAFF	TGTGCCAGCAGCCCGGGTATGGTAATTGAAGCTTTCTTT
TRBV7-8	NA	TRBJ2-5	CASSFANRETQYF	TGTGCCAGCAGCTTCGCGAACCGGGAGACCCAGTACTTC
TRBV19	NA	TRBJ2-3	CATPQGFCTDTQYF	TGTGCCACCCCACAGGGTTTCTGCACAGATACGCAGTATTTT